The source of this T cell receptor beta chain is a study of breast tumors, draining lymph nodes, adjacent tissues. This clonotype was observed many times. The antigen is unknown. A junction end diverges from the germline sequence, so it may reflect a read error. Samples came from axillary lymph nodes draining the breast cancer. Overall study results and limits: Compared with lymph nodes, tumors were less diverse; compared with nontumor tissue, more. The lymph node origin of tumor T cells was framed as consistent with a hypothesis, not demonstrated.

TCRdb passed the multiplex PCR reads through MiXCR, listing each CDR3 protein once. The table records about 140,000 distinct CDR3 sequences, over 25% of them present only once. The germline V gene has CDR1 SGHTA and CDR2 FQGNSA. The CDR3 covers 17 residues. Specimen: axillary lymph node tissue. The rearrangement uses TRBV7-2 and TRBJ2-5; tentatively, D is TRBD2 (6 bases). The sequence was collected from a female donor with breast cancer. Some clones in this sample may be carry-over from other donors' samples. The CDR3 DNA sequence: TGTGCCAGCAGCTTAAGTAAGGGAGGCGGGGAACAAGAGCCCCAGTACTTC. The encoded protein is CASSLSKGGGEQEPQYF.